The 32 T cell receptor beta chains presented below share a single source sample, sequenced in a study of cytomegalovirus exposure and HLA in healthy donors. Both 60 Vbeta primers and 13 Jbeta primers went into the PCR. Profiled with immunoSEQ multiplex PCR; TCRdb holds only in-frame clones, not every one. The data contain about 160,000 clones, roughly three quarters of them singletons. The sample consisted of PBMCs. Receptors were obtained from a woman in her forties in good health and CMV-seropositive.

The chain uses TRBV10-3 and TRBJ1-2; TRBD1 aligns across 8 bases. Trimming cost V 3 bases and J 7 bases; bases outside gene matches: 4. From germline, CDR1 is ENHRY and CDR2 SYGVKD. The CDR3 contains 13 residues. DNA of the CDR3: TGTGCCATCAGTGACGACAGGGGATTTGGCTACACCTTC. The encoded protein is CAISDDRGFGYTF.

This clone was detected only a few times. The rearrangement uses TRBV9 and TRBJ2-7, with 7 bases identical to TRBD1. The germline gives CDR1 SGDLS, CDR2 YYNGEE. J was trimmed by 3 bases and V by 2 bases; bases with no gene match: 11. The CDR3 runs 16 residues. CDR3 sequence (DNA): TGTGCCAGCAGCGTGAACCCGGGACAGATTCTCTACGAGCAGTACTTC. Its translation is CASSVNPGQILYEQYF. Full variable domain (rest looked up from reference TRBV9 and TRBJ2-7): DSGVTQTPKHLITATGQRVTLRCSPRSGDLSVYWYQQSLDQGLQFLIQYYNGEERAKGNILERFSAQQFPDLHSELNLSSLELGDSALYFCASSVNPGQILYEQYFGPGTRLTVT.

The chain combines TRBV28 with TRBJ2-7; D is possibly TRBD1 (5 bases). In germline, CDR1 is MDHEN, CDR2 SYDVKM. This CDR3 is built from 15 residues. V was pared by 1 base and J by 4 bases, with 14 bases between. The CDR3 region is CASSLFGRVGYEQYF. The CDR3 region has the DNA TGTGCCAGCAGTTTATTTGGCAGGGTGGGGTACGAGCAGTACTTC. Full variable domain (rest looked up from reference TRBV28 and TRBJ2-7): DVKVTQSSRYLVKRTGEKVFLECVQDMDHENMFWYRQDPGLGLRLIYFSYDVKMKEKGDIPEGYSVSREKKERFSLILESASTNQTSMYLCASSLFGRVGYEQYFGPGTRLTVT.

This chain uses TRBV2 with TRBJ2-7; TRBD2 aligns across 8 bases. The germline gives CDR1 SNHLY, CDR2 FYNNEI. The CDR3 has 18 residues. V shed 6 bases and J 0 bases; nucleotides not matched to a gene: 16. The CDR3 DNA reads TGTGCCAGCAGACCGCGGACTAGCCCTCGGGTCAGCTCCTACGAGCAGTACTTC. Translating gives CASRPRTSPRVSSYEQYF. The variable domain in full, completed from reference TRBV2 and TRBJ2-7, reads EPEVTQTPSHQVTQMGQEVILRCVPISNHLYFYWYRQILGQKVEFLVSFYNNEISEKSEIFDDQFSVERPDGSNFTLKIRSTKLEDSAMYFCASRPRTSPRVSSYEQYFGPGTRLTVT.

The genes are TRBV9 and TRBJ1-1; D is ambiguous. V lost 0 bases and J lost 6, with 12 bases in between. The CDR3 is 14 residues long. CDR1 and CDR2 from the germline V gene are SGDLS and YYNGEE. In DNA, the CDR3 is TGTGCCAGCAGCGTAGTAGGAGGGTTCGCTGAAGCTTTCTTT. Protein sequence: CASSVVGGFAEAFF.

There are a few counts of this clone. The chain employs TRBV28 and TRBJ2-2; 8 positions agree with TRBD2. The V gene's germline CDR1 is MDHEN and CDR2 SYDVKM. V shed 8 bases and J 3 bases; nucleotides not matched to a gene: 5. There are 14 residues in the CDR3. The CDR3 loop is CASSGGSDTGELFF. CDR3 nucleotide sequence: TGTGCCAGCTCGGGAGGGTCGGACACCGGGGAGCTGTTTTTT.

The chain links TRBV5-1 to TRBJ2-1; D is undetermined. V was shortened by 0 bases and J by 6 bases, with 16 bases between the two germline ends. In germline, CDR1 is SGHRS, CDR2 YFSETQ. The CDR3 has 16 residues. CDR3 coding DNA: TGCGCCAGCAGCTTGGAGCTTGAGCGTTCCGGCAATGAGCAGTTCTTC. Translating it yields CASSLELERSGNEQFF. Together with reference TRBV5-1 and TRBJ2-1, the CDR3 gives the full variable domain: KAGVTQTPRYLIKTRGQQVTLSCSPISGHRSVSWYQQTPGQGLQFLFEYFSETQRNKGNFPGRFSGRQFSNSRSEMNVSTLELGDSALYLCASSLELERSGNEQFFGPGTRLTVL.

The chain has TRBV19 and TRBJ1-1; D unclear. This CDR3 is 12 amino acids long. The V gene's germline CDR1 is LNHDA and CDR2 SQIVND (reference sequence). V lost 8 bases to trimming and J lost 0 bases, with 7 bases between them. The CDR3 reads CASSQLNTEAFF. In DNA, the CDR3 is TGTGCCAGTTCCCAGTTGAACACTGAAGCTTTCTTT.

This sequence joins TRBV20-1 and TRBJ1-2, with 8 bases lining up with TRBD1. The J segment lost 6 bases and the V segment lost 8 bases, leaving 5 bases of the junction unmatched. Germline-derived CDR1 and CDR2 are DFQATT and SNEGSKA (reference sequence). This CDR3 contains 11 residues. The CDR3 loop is CSSDRDDGYTF. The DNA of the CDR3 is TGCAGTTCGGACAGGGACGATGGCTACACCTTC.

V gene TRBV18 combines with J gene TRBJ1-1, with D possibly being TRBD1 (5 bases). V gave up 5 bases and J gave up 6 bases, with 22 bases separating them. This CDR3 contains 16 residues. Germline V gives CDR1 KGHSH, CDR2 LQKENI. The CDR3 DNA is TGTGCCAGCTCATCACTTTCGAGGCAGGGAGGTTCTGAAGCTTTCTTT. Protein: CASSSLSRQGGSEAFF.

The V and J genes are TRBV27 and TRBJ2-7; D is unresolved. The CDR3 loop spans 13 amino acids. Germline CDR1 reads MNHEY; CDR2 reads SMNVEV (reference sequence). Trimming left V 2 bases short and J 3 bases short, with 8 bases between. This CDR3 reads CASSLSISYEQYF. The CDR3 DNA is TGTGCCAGCAGTTTAAGTATTAGCTACGAGCAGTACTTC.

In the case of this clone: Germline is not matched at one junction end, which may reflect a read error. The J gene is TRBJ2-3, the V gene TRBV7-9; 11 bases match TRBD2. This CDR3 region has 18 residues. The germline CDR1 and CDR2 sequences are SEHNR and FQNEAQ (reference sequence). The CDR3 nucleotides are TGTTCCAGCAGCTCCTCCCTACTAGCGGGGGACCCCACAGATACGCAGTATTTT. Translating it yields CSSSSSLLAGDPTDTQYF.

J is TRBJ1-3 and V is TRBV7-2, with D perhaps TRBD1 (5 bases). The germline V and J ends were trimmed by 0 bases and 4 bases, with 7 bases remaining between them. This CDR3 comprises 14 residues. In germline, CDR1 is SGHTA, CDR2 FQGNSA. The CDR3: CASSLAGGGNTIYF. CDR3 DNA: TGTGCCAGCAGCTTAGCGGGGGGGGGAAACACCATATATTTT.

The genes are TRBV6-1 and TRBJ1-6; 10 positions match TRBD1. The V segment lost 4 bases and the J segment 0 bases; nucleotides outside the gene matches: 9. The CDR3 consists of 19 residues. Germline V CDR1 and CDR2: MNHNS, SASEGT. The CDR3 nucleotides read TGTGCCAGCAGTGGAATGGGACAGGGGATGAGCTCCTATAATTCACCCCTCCACTTT. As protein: CASSGMGQGMSSYNSPLHF.

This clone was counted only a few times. CDR3 residues: CASSEDFYGYTF. In DNA form, the CDR3 reads TGTGCCAGCAGTGAGGACTTCTATGGCTACACCTTC. This rearrangement joins TRBV2 to TRBJ1-2; unclear D gene. V lost 3 bases and J 4 bases, leaving 6 bases between the germline ends. Germline V lookup: CDR1 SNHLY, CDR2 FYNNEI. The CDR3 has 12 amino acids.

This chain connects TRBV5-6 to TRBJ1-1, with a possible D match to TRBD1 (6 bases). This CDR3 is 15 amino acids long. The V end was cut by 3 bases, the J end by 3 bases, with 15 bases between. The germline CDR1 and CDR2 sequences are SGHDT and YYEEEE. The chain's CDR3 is CASSSTGTWDTEAFF. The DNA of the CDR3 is TGTGCCAGCAGCTCGACCGGGACATGGGACACTGAAGCTTTCTTT.

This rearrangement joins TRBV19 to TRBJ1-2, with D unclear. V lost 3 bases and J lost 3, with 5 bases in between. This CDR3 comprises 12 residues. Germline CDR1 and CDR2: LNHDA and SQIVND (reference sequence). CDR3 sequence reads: CASSIRDYGYTF. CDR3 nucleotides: TGTGCCAGTAGTATTCGGGACTATGGCTACACCTTC. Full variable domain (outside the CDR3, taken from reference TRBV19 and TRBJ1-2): DGGITQSPKYLFRKEGQNVTLSCEQNLNHDAMYWYRQDPGQGLRLIYYSQIVNDFQKGDIAEGYSVSREKKESFPLTVTSAQKNPTAFYLCASSIRDYGYTFGSGTRLTVV.

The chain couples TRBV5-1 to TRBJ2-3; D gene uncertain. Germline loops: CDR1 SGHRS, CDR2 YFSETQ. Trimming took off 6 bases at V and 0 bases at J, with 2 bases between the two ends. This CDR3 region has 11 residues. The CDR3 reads CASTSTDTQYF. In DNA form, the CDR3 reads TGCGCCAGCACTAGCACAGATACGCAGTATTTT.

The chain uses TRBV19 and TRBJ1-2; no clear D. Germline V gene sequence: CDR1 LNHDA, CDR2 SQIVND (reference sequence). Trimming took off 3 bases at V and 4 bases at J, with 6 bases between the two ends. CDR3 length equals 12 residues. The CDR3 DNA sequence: TGTGCCAGTAGTATGACTCCCTATGGCTACACCTTC. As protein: CASSMTPYGYTF.

DNA for the CDR3: TGCGCCAGCAGCCGAGGGGGACTAGCGGGGGCCTACAATGAGCAGTTCTTC. As protein: CASSRGGLAGAYNEQFF. The chain has TRBV4-1 and TRBJ2-1; 14 bases map to TRBD2. V lost 4 bases and J lost 2; bases outside the gene matches: 4. Germline CDR1 MGHRA, CDR2 YSYEKL. The CDR3 extends over 17 amino acids.

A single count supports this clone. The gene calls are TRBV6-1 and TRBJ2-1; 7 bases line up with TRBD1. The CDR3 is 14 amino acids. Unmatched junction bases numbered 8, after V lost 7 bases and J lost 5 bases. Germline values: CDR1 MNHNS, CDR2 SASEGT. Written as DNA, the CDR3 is TGTGCCAGCAATGGGCCAGGGGGAAACAATGAGCAGTTCTTC. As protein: CASNGPGGNNEQFF.

CDR3 sequence reads: CASSRGTAGPGANVLTF. The CDR3 DNA is TGTGCCAGCAGTCGCGGGACAGCAGGACCTGGGGCCAACGTCCTGACTTTC. This chain uses TRBV6-4 with TRBJ2-6; a possible D gene is TRBD1 (7 bases). The germline gives CDR1 MRHNA, CDR2 SNTAGT. This CDR3 has 17 amino acids. Between the trimmed V and J ends, which lost 5 bases and 2 bases, there was a span of 16 bases.

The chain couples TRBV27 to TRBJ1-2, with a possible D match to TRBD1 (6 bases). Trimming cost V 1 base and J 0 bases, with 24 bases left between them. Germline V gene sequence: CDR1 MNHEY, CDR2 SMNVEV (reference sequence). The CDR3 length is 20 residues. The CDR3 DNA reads TGTGCCAGCAGTTTATATACCCCCCGGGACACTCGCTCCCCTAACTATGGCTACACCTTC. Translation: CASSLYTPRDTRSPNYGYTF.

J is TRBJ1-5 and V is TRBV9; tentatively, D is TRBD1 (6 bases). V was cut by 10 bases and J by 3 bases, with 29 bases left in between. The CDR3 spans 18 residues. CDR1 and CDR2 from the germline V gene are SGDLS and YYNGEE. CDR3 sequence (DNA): TGTGCCCGACTACAGGGAGCCACAAATAGGGATATCAATCAGCCCCAGCATTTT. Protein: CARLQGATNRDINQPQHF.

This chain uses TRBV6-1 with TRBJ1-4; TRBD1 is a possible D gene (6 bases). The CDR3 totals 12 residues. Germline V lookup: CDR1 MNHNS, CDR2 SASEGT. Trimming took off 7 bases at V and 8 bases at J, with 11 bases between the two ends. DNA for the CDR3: TGTGCCAGCACCGGGACACGGGAAAAACTGTTTTTT. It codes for CASTGTREKLFF.

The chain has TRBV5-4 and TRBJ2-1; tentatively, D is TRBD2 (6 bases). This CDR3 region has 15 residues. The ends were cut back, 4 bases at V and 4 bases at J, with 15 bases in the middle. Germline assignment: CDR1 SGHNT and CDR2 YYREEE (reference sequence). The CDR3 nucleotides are TGTGCCAGCAGCCCGGGTGGAGGGACTTACAATGAGCAGTTCTTC. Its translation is CASSPGGGTYNEQFF.

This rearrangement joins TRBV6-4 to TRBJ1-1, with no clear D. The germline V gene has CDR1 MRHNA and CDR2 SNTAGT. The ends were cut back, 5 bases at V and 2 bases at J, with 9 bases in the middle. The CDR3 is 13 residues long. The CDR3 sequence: CASSQQLNTEAFF. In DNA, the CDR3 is TGTGCCAGCAGTCAACAGCTCAACACTGAAGCTTTCTTT.

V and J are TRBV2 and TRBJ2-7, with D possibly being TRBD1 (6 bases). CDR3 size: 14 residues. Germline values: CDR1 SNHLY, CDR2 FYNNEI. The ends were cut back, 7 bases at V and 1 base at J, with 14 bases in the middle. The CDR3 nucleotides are TGTGCCAGCATTGGTCAGGGGTCGTCCTACGAGCAGTACTTC. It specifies CASIGQGSSYEQYF.

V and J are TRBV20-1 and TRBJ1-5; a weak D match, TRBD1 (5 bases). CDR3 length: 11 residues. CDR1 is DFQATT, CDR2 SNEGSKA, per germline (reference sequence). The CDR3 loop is CRGLSNQPQHF. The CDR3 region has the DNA TGCAGGGGACTGAGCAATCAGCCCCAGCATTTT.

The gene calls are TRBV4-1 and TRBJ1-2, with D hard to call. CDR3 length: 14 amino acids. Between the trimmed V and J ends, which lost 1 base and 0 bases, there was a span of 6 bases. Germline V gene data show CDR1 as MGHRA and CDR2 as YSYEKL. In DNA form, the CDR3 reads TGCGCCAGCAGCCAAGGGAGGACTAACTATGGCTACACCTTC. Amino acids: CASSQGRTNYGYTF.

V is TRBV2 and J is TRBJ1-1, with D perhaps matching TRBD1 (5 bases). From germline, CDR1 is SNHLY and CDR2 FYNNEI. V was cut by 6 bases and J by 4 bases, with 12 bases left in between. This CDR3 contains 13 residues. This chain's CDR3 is CASRAQGFTEAFF. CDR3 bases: TGTGCCAGCAGGGCCCAGGGTTTCACTGAAGCTTTCTTT.

CDR3 coding DNA: TGTGCCAGCGGCTGGGACAGGTTCAATTCACCCCTCCACTTT. Its protein is CASGWDRFNSPLHF. The chain carries TRBV6-1 and TRBJ1-6; 8 positions agree with TRBD1. CDR3 size: 14 residues. CDR1 is MNHNS and CDR2 is SASEGT in the germline V gene. Losses at the gene ends were 8 bases for V and 7 bases for J; bases not matched to a gene: 7.